The source of this TCR beta chain is a study of cytomegalovirus exposure and HLA in healthy donors. Across the whole study: A subsequent analysis reported that the 95 to 150 validation repertoires were produced on the same platform that had also been used for the 666 first-cohort repertoires.

Produced via immunoSEQ multiplex PCR; TCRdb's table is partial and in-frame only. Seen here are 98,000 or so clones, 70% to 85% observed once, and the top ten hold 3% to 3.5%. Only a few counts were recorded for this clone. The germline V gene encodes CDR1 SGHVS and CDR2 FQNEAQ. With 5 bases clipped from V and 8 bases from J, the junction kept 11 bases outside the gene matches. The CDR3 runs 15 residues. The J gene is TRBJ1-2, the V gene TRBV7-8; 10 bases are shared with TRBD1. The material sequenced was PBMCs. The receptor's source is a woman between 18 and 29 years old in good health and CMV-seronegative. The CDR3 bases are TGTGCCAGCAGCGAGTCAAGACAGGGGGCAGGAGGCTACACCTTC. It specifies CASSESRQGAGGYTF.